One and the same sample provided the 7 T cell receptor beta chains below, sequenced in a study of cytomegalovirus exposure and HLA in healthy donors. The PCR made use of 60 Vbeta and 13 Jbeta primers. Some clones are missing from TCRdb's copy, which holds only in-frame ones; the method was immunoSEQ multiplex PCR. Seen here are about 150,000 clones, about 80% observed once, and the top ten hold more than 10%. Material: PBMCs. Every receptor here comes from a man younger than 40 in good health and CMV-seropositive.

The rearrangement links TRBV15 to TRBJ2-1; 7 bases line up with TRBD2. The CDR3 sequence is 15 residues long. V lost 0 bases and J lost 11; bases outside the gene matches: 10. CDR1 is LNHNV, CDR2 YYDKDF, per germline (reference sequence). The CDR3 loop is CATSRDLAASRKQFF. The CDR3 bases are TGTGCCACCAGCAGAGATCTAGCGGCAAGCCGTAAGCAGTTCTTC.

The chain has TRBV2 and TRBJ1-1; D ambiguous. CDR3 length: 11 residues. Germline loops: CDR1 SNHLY, CDR2 FYNNEI. V was pared by 6 bases and J by 1 base, with 3 bases between. The CDR3 sequence: CASRANTEAFF. CDR3 coding DNA: TGTGCCAGCAGAGCGAACACTGAAGCTTTCTTT.

V and J are TRBV28 and TRBJ2-7, with TRBD2 as a possible D gene (7 bases). Per the germline V gene, CDR1 is MDHEN and CDR2 is SYDVKM. This CDR3 contains 15 residues. V was cut by 6 bases and J by 3 bases, with 18 bases left in between. The CDR3 protein is CASSPQGRGSYEQYF. CDR3 in DNA: TGTGCCAGCAGCCCCCAGGGGAGGGGCAGCTACGAGCAGTACTTC.

This clone was counted once. The chain links TRBV19 to TRBJ2-5; 7 bases are shared with TRBD1. With 4 bases clipped from V and 0 bases from J, the junction kept 5 bases outside the gene matches. The CDR3 runs 15 residues. In germline, CDR1 is LNHDA, CDR2 SQIVND (reference sequence). The CDR3 reads CASSTDRMYQETQYF. The CDR3 coding sequence is TGTGCCAGTAGTACGGACAGGATGTACCAAGAGACCCAGTACTTC.

The chain uses TRBV5-6 and TRBJ2-7; TRBD1 aligns across 8 bases. CDR1 is SGHDT, CDR2 YYEEEE, per germline. V trimming: 5 bases; J trimming: 5 bases; junction bases outside the gene matches: 6. This CDR3 has 13 residues. CDR3 bases: TGTGCCAGCAGTGGCCACAGGGGGGACGAGCAGTACTTC. It yields the protein CASSGHRGDEQYF.

The rearrangement uses TRBV6-5 and TRBJ1-3; D gene ambiguous. The V gene's germline CDR1 is MNHEY and CDR2 SVGAGI. Trimming left V 4 bases short and J 0 bases short, with 7 bases between. This CDR3 is built from 14 residues. As DNA, the CDR3 is TGTGCCAGCAGTTTAGAAAGCTCTGGAAACACCATATATTTT. Translation gives CASSLESSGNTIYF.

The chain joins TRBV19 to TRBJ2-2; 11 positions agree with TRBD2. Per the germline V gene, CDR1 is LNHDA and CDR2 is SQIVND (reference sequence). The CDR3 is made up of 19 amino acids. V lost 6 bases to trimming and J lost 0 bases; unmatched junction nucleotides: 12. CDR3 sequence (DNA): TGTGCCAGTAGGCCACCGGGAGGGACTAGCGGATCGAACACCGGGGAGCTGTTTTTT. Amino acid sequence: CASRPPGGTSGSNTGELFF.